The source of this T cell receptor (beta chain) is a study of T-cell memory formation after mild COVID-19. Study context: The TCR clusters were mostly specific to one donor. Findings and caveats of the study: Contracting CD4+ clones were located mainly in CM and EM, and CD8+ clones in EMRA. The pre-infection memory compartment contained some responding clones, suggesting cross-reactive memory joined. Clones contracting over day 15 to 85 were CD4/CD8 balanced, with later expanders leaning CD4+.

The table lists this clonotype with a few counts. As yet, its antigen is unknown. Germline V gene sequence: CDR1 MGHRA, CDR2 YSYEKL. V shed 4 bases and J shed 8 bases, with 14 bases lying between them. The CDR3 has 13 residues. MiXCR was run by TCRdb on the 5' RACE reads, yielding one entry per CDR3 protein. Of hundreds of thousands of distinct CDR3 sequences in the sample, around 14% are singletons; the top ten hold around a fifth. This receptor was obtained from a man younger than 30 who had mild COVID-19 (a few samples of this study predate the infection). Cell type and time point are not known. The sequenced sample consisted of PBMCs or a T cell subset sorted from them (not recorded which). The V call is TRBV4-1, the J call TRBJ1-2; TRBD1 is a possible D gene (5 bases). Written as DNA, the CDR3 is TGCGCCAGCAGCCCCTGGGACGACCGGGGCTACACCTTC. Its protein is CASSPWDDRGYTF.